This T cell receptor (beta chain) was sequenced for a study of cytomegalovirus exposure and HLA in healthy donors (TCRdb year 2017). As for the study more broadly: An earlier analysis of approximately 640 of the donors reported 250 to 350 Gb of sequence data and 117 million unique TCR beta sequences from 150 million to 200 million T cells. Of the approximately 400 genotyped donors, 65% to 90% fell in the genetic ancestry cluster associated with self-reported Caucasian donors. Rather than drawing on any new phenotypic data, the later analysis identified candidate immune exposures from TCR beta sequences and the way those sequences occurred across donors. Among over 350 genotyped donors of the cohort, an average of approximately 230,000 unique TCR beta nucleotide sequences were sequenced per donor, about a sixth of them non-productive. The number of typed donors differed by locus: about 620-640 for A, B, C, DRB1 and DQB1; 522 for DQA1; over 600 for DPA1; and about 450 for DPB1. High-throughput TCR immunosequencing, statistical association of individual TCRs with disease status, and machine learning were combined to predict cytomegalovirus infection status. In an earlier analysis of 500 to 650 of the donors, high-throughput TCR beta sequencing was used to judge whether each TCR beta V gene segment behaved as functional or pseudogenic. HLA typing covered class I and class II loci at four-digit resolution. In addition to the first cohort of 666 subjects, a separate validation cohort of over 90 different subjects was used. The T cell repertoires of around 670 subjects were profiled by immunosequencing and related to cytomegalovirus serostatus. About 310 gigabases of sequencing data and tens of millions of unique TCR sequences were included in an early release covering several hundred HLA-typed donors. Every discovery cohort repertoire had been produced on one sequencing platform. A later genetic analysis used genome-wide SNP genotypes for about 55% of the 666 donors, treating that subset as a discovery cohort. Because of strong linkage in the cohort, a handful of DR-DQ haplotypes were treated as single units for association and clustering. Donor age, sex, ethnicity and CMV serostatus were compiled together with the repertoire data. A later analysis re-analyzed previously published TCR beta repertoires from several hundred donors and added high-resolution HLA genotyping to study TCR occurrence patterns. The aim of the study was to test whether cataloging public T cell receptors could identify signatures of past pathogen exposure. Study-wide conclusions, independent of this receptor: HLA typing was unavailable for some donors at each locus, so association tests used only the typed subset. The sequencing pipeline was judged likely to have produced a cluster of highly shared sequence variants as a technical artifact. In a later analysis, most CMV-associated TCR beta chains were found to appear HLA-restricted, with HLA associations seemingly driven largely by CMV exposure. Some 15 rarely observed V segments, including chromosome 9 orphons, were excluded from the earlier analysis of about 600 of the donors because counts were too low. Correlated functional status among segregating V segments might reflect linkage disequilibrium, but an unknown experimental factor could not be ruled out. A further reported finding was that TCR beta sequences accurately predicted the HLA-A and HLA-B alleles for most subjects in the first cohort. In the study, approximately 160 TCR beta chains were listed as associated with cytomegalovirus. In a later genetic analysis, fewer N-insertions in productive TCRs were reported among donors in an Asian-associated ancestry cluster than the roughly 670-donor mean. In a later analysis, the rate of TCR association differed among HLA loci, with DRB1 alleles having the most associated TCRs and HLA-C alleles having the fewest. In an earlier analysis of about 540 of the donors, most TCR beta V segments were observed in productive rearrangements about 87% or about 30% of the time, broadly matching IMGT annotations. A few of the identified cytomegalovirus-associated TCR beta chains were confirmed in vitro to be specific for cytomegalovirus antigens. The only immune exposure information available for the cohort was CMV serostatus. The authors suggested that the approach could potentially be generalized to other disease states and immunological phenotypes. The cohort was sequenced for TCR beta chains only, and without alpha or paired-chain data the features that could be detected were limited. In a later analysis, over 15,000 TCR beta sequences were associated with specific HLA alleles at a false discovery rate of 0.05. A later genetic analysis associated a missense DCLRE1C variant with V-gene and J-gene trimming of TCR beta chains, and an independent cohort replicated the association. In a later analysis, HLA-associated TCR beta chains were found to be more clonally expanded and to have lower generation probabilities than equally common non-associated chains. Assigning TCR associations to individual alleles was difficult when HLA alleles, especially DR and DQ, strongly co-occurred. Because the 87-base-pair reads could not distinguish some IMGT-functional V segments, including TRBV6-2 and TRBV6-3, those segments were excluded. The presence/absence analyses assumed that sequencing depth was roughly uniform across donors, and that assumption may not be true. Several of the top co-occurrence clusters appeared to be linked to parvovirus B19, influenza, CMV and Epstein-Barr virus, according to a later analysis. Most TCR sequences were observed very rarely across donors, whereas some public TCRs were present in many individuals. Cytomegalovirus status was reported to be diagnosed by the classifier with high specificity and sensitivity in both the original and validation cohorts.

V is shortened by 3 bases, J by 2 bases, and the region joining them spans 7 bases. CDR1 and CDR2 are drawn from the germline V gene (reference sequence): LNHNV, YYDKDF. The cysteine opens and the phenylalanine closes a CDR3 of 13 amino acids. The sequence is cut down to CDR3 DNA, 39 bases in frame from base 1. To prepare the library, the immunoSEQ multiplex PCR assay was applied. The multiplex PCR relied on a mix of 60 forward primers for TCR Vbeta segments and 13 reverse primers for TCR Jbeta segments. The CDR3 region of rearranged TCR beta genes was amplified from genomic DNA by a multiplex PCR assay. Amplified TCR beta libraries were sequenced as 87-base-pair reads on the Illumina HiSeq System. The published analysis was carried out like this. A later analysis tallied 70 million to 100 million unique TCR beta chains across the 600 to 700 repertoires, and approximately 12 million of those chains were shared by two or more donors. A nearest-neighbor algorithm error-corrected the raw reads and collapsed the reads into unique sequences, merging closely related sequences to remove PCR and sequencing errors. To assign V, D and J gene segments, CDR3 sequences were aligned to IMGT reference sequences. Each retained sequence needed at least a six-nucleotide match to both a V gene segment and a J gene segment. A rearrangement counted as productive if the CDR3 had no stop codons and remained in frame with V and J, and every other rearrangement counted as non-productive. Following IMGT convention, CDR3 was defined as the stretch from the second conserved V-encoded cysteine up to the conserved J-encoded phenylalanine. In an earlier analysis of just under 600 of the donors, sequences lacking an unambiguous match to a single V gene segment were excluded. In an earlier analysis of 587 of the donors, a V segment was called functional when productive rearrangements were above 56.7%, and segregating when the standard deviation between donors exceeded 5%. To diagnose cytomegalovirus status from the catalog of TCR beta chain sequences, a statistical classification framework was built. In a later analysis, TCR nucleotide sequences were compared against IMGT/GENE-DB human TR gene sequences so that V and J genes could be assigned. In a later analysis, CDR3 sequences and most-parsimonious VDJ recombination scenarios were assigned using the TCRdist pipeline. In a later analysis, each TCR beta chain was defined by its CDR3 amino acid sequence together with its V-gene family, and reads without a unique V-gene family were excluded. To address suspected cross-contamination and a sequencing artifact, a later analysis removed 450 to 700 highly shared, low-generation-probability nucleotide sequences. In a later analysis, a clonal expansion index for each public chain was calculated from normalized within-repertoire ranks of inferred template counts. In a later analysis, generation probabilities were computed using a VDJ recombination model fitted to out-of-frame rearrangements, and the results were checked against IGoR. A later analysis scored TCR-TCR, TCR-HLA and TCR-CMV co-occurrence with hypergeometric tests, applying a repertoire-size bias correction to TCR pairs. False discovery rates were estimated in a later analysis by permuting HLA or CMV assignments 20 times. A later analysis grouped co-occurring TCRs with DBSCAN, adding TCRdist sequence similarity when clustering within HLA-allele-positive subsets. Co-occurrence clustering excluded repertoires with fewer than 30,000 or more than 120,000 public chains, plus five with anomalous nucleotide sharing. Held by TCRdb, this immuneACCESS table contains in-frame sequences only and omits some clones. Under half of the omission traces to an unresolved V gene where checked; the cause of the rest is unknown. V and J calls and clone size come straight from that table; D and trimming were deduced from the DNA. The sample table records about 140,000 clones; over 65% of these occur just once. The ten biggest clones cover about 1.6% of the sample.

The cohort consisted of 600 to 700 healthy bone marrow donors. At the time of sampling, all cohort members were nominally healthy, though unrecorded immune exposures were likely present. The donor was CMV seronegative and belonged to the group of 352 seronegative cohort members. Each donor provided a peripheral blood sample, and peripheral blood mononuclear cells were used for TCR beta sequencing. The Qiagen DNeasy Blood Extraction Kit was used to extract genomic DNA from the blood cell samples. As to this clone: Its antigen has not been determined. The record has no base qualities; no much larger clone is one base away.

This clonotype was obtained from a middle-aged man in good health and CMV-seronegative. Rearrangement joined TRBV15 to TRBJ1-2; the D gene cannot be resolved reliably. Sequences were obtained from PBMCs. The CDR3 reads CATSSGQNYGYTF. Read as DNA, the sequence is TGTGCCACCAGCAGTGGGCAGAACTATGGCTACACCTTC.